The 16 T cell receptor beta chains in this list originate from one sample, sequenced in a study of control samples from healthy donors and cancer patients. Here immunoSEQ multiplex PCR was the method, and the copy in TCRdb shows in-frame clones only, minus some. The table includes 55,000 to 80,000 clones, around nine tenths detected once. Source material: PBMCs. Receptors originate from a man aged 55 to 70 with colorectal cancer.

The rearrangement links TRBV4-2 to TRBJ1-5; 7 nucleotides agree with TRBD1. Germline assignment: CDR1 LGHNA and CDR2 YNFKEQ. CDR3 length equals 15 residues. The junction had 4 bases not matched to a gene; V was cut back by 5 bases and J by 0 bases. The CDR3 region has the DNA TGTGCCAGCAGCACCCGGACAGGTAGCAATCAGCCCCAGCATTTT. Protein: CASSTRTGSNQPQHF.

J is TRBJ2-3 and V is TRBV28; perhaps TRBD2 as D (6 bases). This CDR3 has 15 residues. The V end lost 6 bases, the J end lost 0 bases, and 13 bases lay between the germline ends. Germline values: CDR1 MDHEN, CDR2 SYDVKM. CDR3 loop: CASSQAGDSTDTQYF. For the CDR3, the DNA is TGTGCCAGCAGCCAAGCGGGCGACAGCACAGATACGCAGTATTTT.

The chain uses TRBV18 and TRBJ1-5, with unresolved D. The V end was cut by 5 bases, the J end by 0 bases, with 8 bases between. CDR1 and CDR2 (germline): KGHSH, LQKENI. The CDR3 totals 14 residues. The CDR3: CASSDNYSNQPQHF. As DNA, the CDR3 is TGTGCCAGCTCAGACAACTATAGCAATCAGCCCCAGCATTTT.

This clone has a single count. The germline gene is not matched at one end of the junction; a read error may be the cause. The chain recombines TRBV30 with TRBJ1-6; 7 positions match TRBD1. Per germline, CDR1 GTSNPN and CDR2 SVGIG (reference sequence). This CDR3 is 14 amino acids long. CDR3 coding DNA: TGTGCCTGGAGCCCCGGGACAGCCACTTCAACCCTCCACTTT. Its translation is CAWSPGTATSTLHF.

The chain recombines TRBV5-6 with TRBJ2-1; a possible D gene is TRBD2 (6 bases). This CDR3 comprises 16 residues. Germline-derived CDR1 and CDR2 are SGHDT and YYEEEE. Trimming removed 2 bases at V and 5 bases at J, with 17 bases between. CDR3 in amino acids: CASSFVPGLKDNEQFF. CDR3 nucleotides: TGTGCCAGCAGCTTTGTCCCGGGACTCAAGGACAATGAGCAGTTCTTC.

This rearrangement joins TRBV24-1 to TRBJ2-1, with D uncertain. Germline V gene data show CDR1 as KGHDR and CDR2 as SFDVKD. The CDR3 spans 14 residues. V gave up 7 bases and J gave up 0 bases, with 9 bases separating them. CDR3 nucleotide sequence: TGTGCCACCAGCGGATTTAGCTCCTACAATGAGCAGTTCTTC. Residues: CATSGFSSYNEQFF.

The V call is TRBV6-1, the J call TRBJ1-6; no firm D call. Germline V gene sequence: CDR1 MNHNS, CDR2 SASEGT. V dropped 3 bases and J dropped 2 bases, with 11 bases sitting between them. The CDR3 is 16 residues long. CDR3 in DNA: TGTGCCAGCAGTGACACCCTTACCCCCTATAATTCACCCCTCCACTTT. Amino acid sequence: CASSDTLTPYNSPLHF.

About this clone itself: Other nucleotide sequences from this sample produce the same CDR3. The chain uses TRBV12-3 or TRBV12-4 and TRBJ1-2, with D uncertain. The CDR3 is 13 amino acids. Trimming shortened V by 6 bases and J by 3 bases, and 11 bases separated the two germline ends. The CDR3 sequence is CASSLGRDYGYTF. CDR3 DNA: TGTGCCAGCAGCCTCGGGAGGGACTATGGCTACACCTTC.

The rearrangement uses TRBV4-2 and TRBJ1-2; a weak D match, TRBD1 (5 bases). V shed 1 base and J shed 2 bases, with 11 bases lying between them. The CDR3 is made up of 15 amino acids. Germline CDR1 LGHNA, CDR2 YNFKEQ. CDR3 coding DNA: TGTGCCAGCAGCCAAGGAGTGGACACCAACTATGGCTACACCTTC. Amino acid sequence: CASSQGVDTNYGYTF.

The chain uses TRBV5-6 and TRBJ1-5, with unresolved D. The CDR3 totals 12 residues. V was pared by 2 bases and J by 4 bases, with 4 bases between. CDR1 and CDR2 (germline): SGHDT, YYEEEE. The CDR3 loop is CASSLRNQPQHF. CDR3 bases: TGTGCCAGCAGCTTAAGAAATCAGCCCCAGCATTTT.

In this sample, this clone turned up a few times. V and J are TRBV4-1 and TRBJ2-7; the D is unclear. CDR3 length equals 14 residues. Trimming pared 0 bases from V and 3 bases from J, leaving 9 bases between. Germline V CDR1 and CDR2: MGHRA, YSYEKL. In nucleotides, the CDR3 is TGCGCCAGCAGCCAAGAGCCGGCAGGCTACGAGCAGTACTTC. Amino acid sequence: CASSQEPAGYEQYF.

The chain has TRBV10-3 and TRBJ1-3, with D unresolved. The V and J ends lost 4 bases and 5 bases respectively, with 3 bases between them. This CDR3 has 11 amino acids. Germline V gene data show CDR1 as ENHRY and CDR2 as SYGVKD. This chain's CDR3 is CAISVRNTIYF. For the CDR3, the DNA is TGTGCCATCAGTGTGCGAAACACCATATATTTT.

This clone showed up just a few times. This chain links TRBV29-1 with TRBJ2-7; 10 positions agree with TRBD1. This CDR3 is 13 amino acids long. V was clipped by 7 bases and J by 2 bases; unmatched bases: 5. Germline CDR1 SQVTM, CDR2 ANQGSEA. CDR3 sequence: CSARDRGAYEQYF. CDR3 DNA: TGCAGCGCCCGGGACAGGGGAGCCTACGAGCAGTACTTC.

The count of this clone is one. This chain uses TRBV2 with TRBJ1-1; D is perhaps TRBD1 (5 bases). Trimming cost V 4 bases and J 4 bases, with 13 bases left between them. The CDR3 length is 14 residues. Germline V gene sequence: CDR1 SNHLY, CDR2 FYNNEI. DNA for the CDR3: TGTGCCAGCAGTGTGAACTTGGGGGGCACTGAAGCTTTCTTT. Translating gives CASSVNLGGTEAFF.

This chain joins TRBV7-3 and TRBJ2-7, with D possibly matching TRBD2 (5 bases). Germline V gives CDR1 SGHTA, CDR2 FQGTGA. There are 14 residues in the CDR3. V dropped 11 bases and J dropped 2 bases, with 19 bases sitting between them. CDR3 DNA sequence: TGTGCCGGCGACACCCCGAGAGGGCCCTACGAGCAGTACTTC. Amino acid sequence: CAGDTPRGPYEQYF.

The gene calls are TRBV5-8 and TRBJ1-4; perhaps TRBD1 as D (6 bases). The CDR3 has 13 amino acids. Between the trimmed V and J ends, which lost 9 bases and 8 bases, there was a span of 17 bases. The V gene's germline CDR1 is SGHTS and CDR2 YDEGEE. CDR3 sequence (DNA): TGTGCCACCCCGGGGGCCTTGGGCGAAAAACTGTTTTTT. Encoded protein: CATPGALGEKLFF.